These 32 T cell receptor beta chains share one sample of origin, sequenced in a study of CXCR3-negative and CXCR3-positive naive CD8 T cells. UMI-labeled 5' RACE yielded the TRB cDNA libraries. TCRdb reprocessed the 5' RACE reads and reports one entry per CDR3 protein, with no DNA. This sample's table reports about 130,000 distinct CDR3 sequences. Sequencing input: naive CXCR3- CD8+ T cells from blood. Subset of the sample: CD45RO-CCR7+CD27+CD95- naive CD8+ T cells lacking CXCR3 (TNR3-). Receptors originate from a human donor in good health. Some clones in this sample may be carry-over from other donors' samples.

The gene calls are TRBV12-3 or TRBV12-4 and TRBJ1-6; the D call of TRBD1 rests on TCRdb alone, since no DNA is present to check it. This CDR3 is built from 13 residues. CDR3 sequence reads: CASSQGGSSPLHF.

The chain carries TRBV7-9 and TRBJ2-1. The CDR3 covers 13 residues. The germline gives CDR1 SEHNR, CDR2 FQNEAQ (reference sequence). The CDR3: CASTLAVYNEQFF.

The CDR3 region is CASSQDQEGAGSYEQYF. The chain links TRBV3-1 to TRBJ2-7; TCRdb's assignment of TRBD2 cannot be checked, as there is no DNA. The length of the CDR3 is 17 residues. CDR1 and CDR2 from the germline V gene are LGHDT and YNNKEL (reference sequence).

The rearrangement links TRBV18 to TRBJ2-7; lacking DNA, the TRBD2 call made by TCRdb goes unchecked. Germline values: CDR1 KGHSH, CDR2 LQKENI. CDR3 length: 12 amino acids. CDR3 region: CASSPEAYEQYF.

The chain is built from TRBV6-6 and TRBJ2-3; TCRdb proposes TRBD1, but this gene call is untestable without DNA. Germline V gives CDR1 MNHNY, CDR2 SVGAGI (reference sequence). CDR3 length: 13 amino acids. CDR3 sequence reads: CASSYGTADTQYF.

The chain has TRBV29-1 and TRBJ2-1; TCRdb indicates TRBD1, and absent DNA this call remains unverified. Germline V lookup: CDR1 SQVTM, CDR2 ANQGSEA. The CDR3 consists of 14 residues. The CDR3 spells CSVIGQGSYNEQFF.

V and J are TRBV29-1 and TRBJ2-2. This CDR3 contains 13 residues. Germline loops: CDR1 SQVTM, CDR2 ANQGSEA. The CDR3 spells CSVHPYRSGELFF.

The chain combines TRBV28 with TRBJ2-2; lacking DNA, the TRBD2 call made by TCRdb goes unchecked. This CDR3 region has 16 residues. In germline, CDR1 is MDHEN, CDR2 SYDVKM. CDR3 in amino acids: CASSPLPRVVGGELFF.

V and J are TRBV13 and TRBJ2-3; lacking DNA, the TRBD2 call made by TCRdb goes unchecked. From germline, CDR1 is PRHDT and CDR2 FYEKMQ (reference sequence). The CDR3 contains 15 residues. CDR3 sequence: CASSSRDYSTDTQYF.

The chain carries TRBV4-1 and TRBJ2-4; the D call of TRBD1 rests on TCRdb alone, since no DNA is present to check it. Looked up from germline, CDR1 is MGHRA and CDR2 is YSYEKL. The CDR3 has 13 residues. The CDR3 here is CASSQVTDRGEYF.

The chain links TRBV6-2 or TRBV6-3 to TRBJ2-7; TCRdb selects TRBD2, and the lack of DNA leaves this call unchecked. The CDR3 has 15 residues. Germline lookup yields CDR1 MNHEY and CDR2 SVGEGT. CDR3 sequence reads: CASSYSPGPEYEQYF.

The J gene is TRBJ1-1, the V gene TRBV5-1; TCRdb's D call of TRBD1 is untestable without DNA. Germline CDR1 reads SGHRS; CDR2 reads YFSETQ. There are 12 residues in the CDR3. CDR3 residues: CASSLVGDQAFF.

The chain employs TRBV6-2 or TRBV6-3 and TRBJ2-7; the TCRdb call, TRBD2, lacks DNA for checking. Germline values: CDR1 MNHEY, CDR2 SVGEGT. The CDR3 is made up of 15 amino acids. The CDR3 loop is CASRTLGLGNYEQYF.

This rearrangement joins TRBV7-9 to TRBJ2-2; TCRdb designates TRBD1, a call that cannot be tested without DNA. Germline V gives CDR1 SEHNR, CDR2 FQNEAQ (reference sequence). The CDR3 spans 16 residues. CDR3 region: CASSATGTPHTGELFF.

The chain has TRBV5-6 and TRBJ1-5; the TCRdb D gene call, TRBD1, has no DNA to confirm it. The length of the CDR3 is 13 residues. CDR1 is SGHDT, CDR2 YYEEEE, per germline. The CDR3 region is CASSFLGDQPQHF.

The J gene is TRBJ1-5, the V gene TRBV29-1. This CDR3 region has 13 residues. Germline CDR1 and CDR2: SQVTM and ANQGSEA. CDR3 loop: CSVTTRVGQPQHF.

The gene calls are TRBV6-2 or TRBV6-3 and TRBJ2-7; the TRBD2 assignment by TCRdb is unverifiable without DNA. This CDR3 has 16 residues. Germline lookup yields CDR1 MNHEY and CDR2 SVGEGT. The CDR3 region is CASSYSPGLPAYEQYF.

This chain connects TRBV12-3 or TRBV12-4 to TRBJ2-2. CDR3 length equals 12 residues. This chain's CDR3 is CASTPYSGELFF.

The chain couples TRBV20-1 to TRBJ2-1. Germline V gene data show CDR1 as DFQATT and CDR2 as SNEGSKA (reference sequence). CDR3 length: 14 amino acids. CDR3 amino acids: CSARLPSSYNEQFF.

The chain employs TRBV12-3 or TRBV12-4 and TRBJ2-7; TCRdb reports TRBD2, a call that lacks DNA to check it against. The CDR3 totals 15 residues. The CDR3 sequence is CASSQGLAGVVEQYF.

The rearrangement uses TRBV5-1 and TRBJ2-2; with no DNA, the TCRdb D assignment of TRBD1 cannot be verified. This CDR3 has 14 amino acids. Germline V CDR1 and CDR2: SGHRS, YFSETQ. CDR3 residues: CASSFGINTGELFF. Filled out from reference TRBV5-1 and TRBJ2-2, the complete variable domain reads KAGVTQTPRYLIKTRGQQVTLSCSPISGHRSVSWYQQTPGQGLQFLFEYFSETQRNKGNFPGRFSGRQFSNSRSEMNVSTLELGDSALYLCASSFGINTGELFFGEGSRLTVL.

This chain joins TRBV7-8 and TRBJ2-2; TCRdb's assignment of TRBD1 cannot be checked, as there is no DNA. This CDR3 spans 15 amino acids. Germline CDR1 is SGHVS and CDR2 is FQNEAQ. The CDR3 sequence: CASPIGGGNTGELFF. The full variable domain, completed using reference TRBV7-8 and TRBJ2-2, is GAGVSQSPRYKVAKRGQDVALRCDPISGHVSLFWYQQALGQGPEFLTYFQNEAQLDKSGLPSDRFFAERPEGSVSTLKIQRTQQEDSAVYLCASPIGGGNTGELFFGEGSRLTVL.

The chain couples TRBV5-1 to TRBJ2-7; absent DNA, TCRdb's TRBD1 call cannot be checked. Germline lookup yields CDR1 SGHRS and CDR2 YFSETQ. This CDR3 has 15 residues. CDR3: CASSFTGNSLGEQYF.

This sequence joins TRBV5-1 and TRBJ1-1; TCRdb gives TRBD1 as the D gene, but with no DNA this cannot be confirmed. This CDR3 is built from 13 residues. Germline CDR1 is SGHRS and CDR2 is YFSETQ. CDR3 sequence: CASSLGRGSEAFF. The variable domain in full, with the rest retrieved from reference TRBV5-1 and TRBJ1-1, is KAGVTQTPRYLIKTRGQQVTLSCSPISGHRSVSWYQQTPGQGLQFLFEYFSETQRNKGNFPGRFSGRQFSNSRSEMNVSTLELGDSALYLCASSLGRGSEAFFGQGTRLTVV.

The chain combines TRBV29-1 with TRBJ1-1. CDR1 SQVTM and CDR2 ANQGSEA come from the germline V gene. The length of the CDR3 is 14 residues. CDR3 sequence reads: CSVVGGHLNTEAFF.

The chain combines TRBV6-6 with TRBJ1-5; TCRdb outputs TRBD1, but without DNA this stays unchecked. Germline V CDR1 and CDR2: MNHNY, SVGAGI (reference sequence). The CDR3 runs to 12 residues. CDR3 region: CASIPQGQPQHF.

V usage is TRBV27 and J usage is TRBJ2-7; the TCRdb call, TRBD1, lacks DNA for checking. CDR1 MNHEY and CDR2 SMNVEV come from the germline V gene (reference sequence). The CDR3 has 14 residues. CDR3 residues: CASSLRGYAYEQYF.

The chain is built from TRBV28 and TRBJ2-1; TCRdb lists TRBD2, though no DNA is available to test this call. The CDR3 consists of 17 residues. Germline-derived CDR1 and CDR2 are MDHEN and SYDVKM. The CDR3 here is CASSWGTSGSTYNEQFF.

The genes are TRBV7-7 and TRBJ2-5. CDR1 and CDR2 from the germline V gene are SSHAT and FNYEAQ (reference sequence). This CDR3 has 14 amino acids. CDR3 region: CASSLGISQETQYF.

This chain joins TRBV7-6 and TRBJ2-1; TCRdb proposes TRBD1, but this gene call is untestable without DNA. The CDR3 has 20 amino acids. CDR1 is SGHVS and CDR2 is FNYEAQ in the germline V gene. The CDR3: CASSLDILMAGQVSYNEQFF. Based on the CDR3 plus reference TRBV7-6 and TRBJ2-1, the full variable domain is GAGVSQSPRYKVTKRGQDVALRCDPISGHVSLYWYRQALGQGPEFLTYFNYEAQQDKSGLPNDRFSAERPEGSISTLTIQRTEQRDSAMYRCASSLDILMAGQVSYNEQFFGPGTRLTVL.

The chain recombines TRBV11-3 with TRBJ1-1. This CDR3 is 13 amino acids long. Germline CDR1 SGHNT, CDR2 YENEEA. The CDR3 loop is CASSWTEGTEAFF.

This chain uses TRBV5-1 with TRBJ1-1; TCRdb's D gene call, TRBD1, goes unchecked for lack of DNA. Germline V CDR1 and CDR2: SGHRS, YFSETQ. CDR3 length equals 15 residues. CDR3 in amino acids: CASSWGPREGTEAFF.